The 13 T cell receptor beta chains below all came from one sample that was sequenced in a study of T-cell memory formation after mild COVID-19. Each CDR3 protein gets one entry after TCRdb re-called the 5' RACE reads with MiXCR. The sample lists 350,000 or so distinct CDR3 sequences, under 25% occurring once. Material for sequencing was PBMCs or a T cell subset sorted from them (not recorded which). The source is an adult woman who had mild COVID-19 (a few samples of this study predate the infection). Cell type and time point are not known.

The chain recombines TRBV5-1 with TRBJ1-5; D unresolved. The CDR3 spans 20 residues. The V end was cut by 2 bases, the J end by 5 bases, with 29 bases between. CDR1 is SGHRS and CDR2 is YFSETQ in the germline V gene. CDR3 loop: CASSFSSGIKTQDFDQPQHF. CDR3 DNA sequence: TGCGCCAGCAGCTTCAGTTCCGGGATCAAAACCCAAGACTTCGATCAGCCCCAGCATTTT.

The V and J genes are TRBV7-9 and TRBJ2-3, with TRBD2 matching 7 bases. There are 18 residues in the CDR3. The germline V gene has CDR1 SEHNR and CDR2 FQNEAQ (reference sequence). The J segment lost 2 bases and the V segment lost 5 bases, leaving 16 bases of the junction unmatched. In DNA, the CDR3 is TGTGCCAGCAGCCATGATTTAAGCGGGGCGATGAACACAGATACGCAGTATTTT. This encodes CASSHDLSGAMNTDTQYF. Looking up the rest from reference TRBV7-9 and TRBJ2-3 gives the full variable domain: DTGVSQNPRHKITKRGQNVTFRCDPISEHNRLYWYRQTLGQGPEFLTYFQNEAQLEKSRLLSDRFSAERPKGSFSTLEIQRTEQGDSAMYLCASSHDLSGAMNTDTQYFGPGTRLTVL.

The chain employs TRBV5-6 and TRBJ2-7; the D call may be TRBD1 or TRBD2 (7 bases each). CDR3 length equals 15 residues. With 1 base removed from V and 2 bases from J, the gap between germline ends came to 13 bases. The germline gives CDR1 SGHDT, CDR2 YYEEEE. The CDR3 is CASSLKTGRAYEQYF. CDR3 sequence (DNA): TGTGCCAGCAGCTTGAAGACAGGGAGGGCCTACGAGCAGTACTTC.

The V and J genes are TRBV7-9 and TRBJ2-1, with D tentatively TRBD1 (5 bases). Germline values: CDR1 SEHNR, CDR2 FQNEAQ (reference sequence). This CDR3 has 17 residues. Trimming cost V 1 base and J 7 bases, with 20 bases left between them. As DNA, the CDR3 is TGTGCCAGCAGCTTAGAAGTTCGACTTTTAGGGGTGAATGAGCAGTTCTTC. Protein product: CASSLEVRLLGVNEQFF.

This rearrangement joins TRBV29-1 to TRBJ2-1; no clear D. The V gene's germline CDR1 is SQVTM and CDR2 ANQGSEA. The CDR3 is 11 amino acids. Trimming pared 2 bases from V and 8 bases from J, leaving 7 bases between. The DNA for the CDR3 is TGCAGCGTTGAACGGTGGGATGAGCAGTTCTTC. It encodes CSVERWDEQFF.

The table lists this clonotype with a few counts. The chain has TRBV6-6 and TRBJ2-1; D is undetermined. Trimming pared 2 bases from V and 1 base from J, leaving 9 bases between. There are 15 residues in the CDR3. CDR1 is MNHNY and CDR2 is SVGAGI in the germline V gene (reference sequence). CDR3 sequence reads: CASSYLHGSYNEQFF. The DNA of the CDR3 is TGTGCCAGCAGTTACCTCCATGGGTCCTACAATGAGCAGTTCTTC.

The V and J genes are TRBV5-4 and TRBJ2-5, with D possibly TRBD2 on 5 matching bases. CDR3 length equals 13 residues. V was shortened by 0 bases and J by 7 bases, with 10 bases between the two germline ends. Germline CDR1 and CDR2: SGHNT and YYREEE (reference sequence). The CDR3 sequence is CASSLEHGGTQYF. CDR3 coding DNA: TGTGCCAGCAGCTTGGAGCATGGAGGGACCCAGTACTTC.

This chain uses TRBV6-6 with TRBJ2-7, with 9 bases aligning to TRBD2. Germline V CDR1 and CDR2: MNHNY, SVGAGI (reference sequence). This CDR3 comprises 16 residues. The V segment lost 6 bases and the J segment 0 bases; nucleotides outside the gene matches: 9. CDR3 amino acids: CASRPLAGATSYEQYF. CDR3 sequence (DNA): TGTGCCAGCAGGCCATTAGCGGGAGCTACCTCCTACGAGCAGTACTTC.

The chain employs TRBV24-1 and TRBJ2-3; tentative D call: TRBD2 (6 bases). Germline V gene sequence: CDR1 KGHDR, CDR2 SFDVKD. This CDR3 has 14 amino acids. Trimming removed 9 bases from V and 2 bases from J, with 14 bases in between. CDR3 DNA sequence: TGTGCCACCGCCCGCGGAGGGAACACAGATACGCAGTATTTT. Its protein is CATARGGNTDTQYF.

The chain links TRBV5-6 to TRBJ1-2; tentatively, D is TRBD1 (5 bases). The CDR3 has 14 residues. Per the germline V gene, CDR1 is SGHDT and CDR2 is YYEEEE. V was cut by 4 bases and J by 3 bases, with 13 bases left in between. CDR3 amino acids: CASSPDWGDYGYTF. The CDR3, as DNA: TGTGCCAGCAGCCCGGACTGGGGGGACTATGGCTACACCTTC.

This clonotype has a handful of counts. V gene TRBV12-3 or TRBV12-4 combines with J gene TRBJ1-2; D call uncertain. The CDR3 has 15 amino acids. V was shortened by 3 bases and J by 0 bases, with 11 bases between the two germline ends. The CDR3 nucleotides are TGTGCCAGCAGTTTCGCTGGCCGACCTAACTATGGCTACACCTTC. Protein: CASSFAGRPNYGYTF.

This rearrangement joins TRBV9 to TRBJ1-1, with D maybe TRBD1 (6 bases). V was shortened by 4 bases and J by 3 bases, with 19 bases between the two germline ends. The CDR3 is made up of 16 amino acids. Per the germline V gene, CDR1 is SGDLS and CDR2 is YYNGEE. CDR3 residues: CASSPTAGTRDTEAFF. The CDR3, as DNA: TGTGCCAGCAGCCCCACAGCGGGGACAAGGGACACTGAAGCTTTCTTT.

The chain links TRBV5-6 to TRBJ1-1, with D hard to call. Germline CDR1 reads SGHDT; CDR2 reads YYEEEE. V gave up 4 bases and J gave up 9 bases, with 16 bases separating them. The CDR3 runs to 13 residues. In DNA form, the CDR3 reads TGTGCCAGCAGCCCCCCGGAGGGCGCGAAAGCTTTCTTT. Translating it yields CASSPPEGAKAFF.